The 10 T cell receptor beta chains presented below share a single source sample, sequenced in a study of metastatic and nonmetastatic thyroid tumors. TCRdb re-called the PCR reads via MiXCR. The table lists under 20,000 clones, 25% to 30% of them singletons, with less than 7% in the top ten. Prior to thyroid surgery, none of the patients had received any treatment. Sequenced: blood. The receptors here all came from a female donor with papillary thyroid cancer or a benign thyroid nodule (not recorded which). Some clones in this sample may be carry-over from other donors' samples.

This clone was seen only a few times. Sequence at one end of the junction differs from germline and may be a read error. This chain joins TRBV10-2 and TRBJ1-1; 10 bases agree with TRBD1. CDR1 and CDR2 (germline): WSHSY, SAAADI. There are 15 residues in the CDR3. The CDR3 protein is CASSYPGQGSPEDFF. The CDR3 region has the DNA TGTGCCAGTAGTTACCCGGGACAGGGGTCACCTGAAGATTTCTTT.

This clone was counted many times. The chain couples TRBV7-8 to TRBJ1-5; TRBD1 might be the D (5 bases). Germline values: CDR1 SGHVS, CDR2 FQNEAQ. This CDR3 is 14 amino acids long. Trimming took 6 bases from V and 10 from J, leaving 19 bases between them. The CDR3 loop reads CASRSGTAGSPQHF. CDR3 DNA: TGTGCCAGCAGATCCGGGACGGCCGGGAGTCCCCAGCATTTT.

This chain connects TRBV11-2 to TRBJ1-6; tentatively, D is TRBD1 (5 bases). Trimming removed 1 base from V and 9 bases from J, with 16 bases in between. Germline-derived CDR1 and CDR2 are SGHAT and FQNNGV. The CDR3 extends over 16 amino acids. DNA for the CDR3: TGTGCCAGCAGCTTAGGCCGGGGGGTAATACTTTCACCCCTCCACTTT. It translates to CASSLGRGVILSPLHF.

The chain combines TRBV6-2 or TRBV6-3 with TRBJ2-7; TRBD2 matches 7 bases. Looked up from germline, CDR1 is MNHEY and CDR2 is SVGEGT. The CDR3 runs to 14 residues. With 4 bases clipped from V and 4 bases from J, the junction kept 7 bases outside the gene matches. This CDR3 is CASSSSGGSYEQYF. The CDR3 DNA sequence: TGTGCCAGCAGTTCTAGCGGAGGTTCATACGAGCAGTACTTC.

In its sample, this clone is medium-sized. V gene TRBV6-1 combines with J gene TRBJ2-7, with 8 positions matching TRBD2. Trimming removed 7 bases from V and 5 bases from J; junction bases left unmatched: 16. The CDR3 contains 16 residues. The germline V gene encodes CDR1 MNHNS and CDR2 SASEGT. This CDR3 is CASTIGPTSGLNEQYF. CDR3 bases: TGTGCCAGCACAATCGGCCCAACTAGCGGACTCAACGAGCAGTACTTC.

The CDR3 loop is CASSSRLAGNEQYF. The CDR3 coding sequence is TGTGCCAGCAGCTCCAGACTAGCGGGAAACGAGCAGTACTTC. The rearrangement uses TRBV7-2 and TRBJ2-7; 11 bases are shared with TRBD2. The CDR3 totals 14 residues. The J segment lost 5 bases and the V segment lost 4 bases, leaving 4 bases of the junction unmatched. Germline V gene sequence: CDR1 SGHTA, CDR2 FQGNSA.

CDR3 region: CASSLGGISYEQFF. CDR3 sequence (DNA): TGTGCCAGCAGCTTAGGAGGCATTAGCTATGAGCAGTTCTTC. The V gene is TRBV7-2, the J gene TRBJ2-1; D is unclear. The length of the CDR3 is 14 residues. The ends were cut back, 1 base at V and 8 bases at J, with 12 bases in the middle. Germline loops: CDR1 SGHTA, CDR2 FQGNSA. Variable domain in full (rest from reference TRBV7-2 and TRBJ2-1): GAGVSQSPSNKVTEKGKDVELRCDPISGHTALYWYRQSLGQGLEFLIYFQGNSAPDKSGLPSDRFSAERTGGSVSTLTIQRTQQEDSAVYLCASSLGGISYEQFFGPGTRLTVL.

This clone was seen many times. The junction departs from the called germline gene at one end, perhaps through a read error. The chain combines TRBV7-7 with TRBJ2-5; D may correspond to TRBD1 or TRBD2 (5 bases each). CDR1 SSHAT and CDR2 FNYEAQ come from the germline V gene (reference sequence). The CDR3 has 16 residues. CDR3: CASSLFRGAEGETQYF. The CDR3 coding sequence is TGTGCTAGCAGCTTGTTTCGTGGGGCTGAGGGGGAGACCCAGTACTTC.

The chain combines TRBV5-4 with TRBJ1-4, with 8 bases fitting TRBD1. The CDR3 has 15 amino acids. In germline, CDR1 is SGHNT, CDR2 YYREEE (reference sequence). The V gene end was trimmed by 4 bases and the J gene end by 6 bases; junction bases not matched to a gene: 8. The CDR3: CASSQNRGIDEKLFF. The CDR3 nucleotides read TGTGCCAGCAGCCAGAACAGGGGGATAGATGAAAAACTGTTTTTT.

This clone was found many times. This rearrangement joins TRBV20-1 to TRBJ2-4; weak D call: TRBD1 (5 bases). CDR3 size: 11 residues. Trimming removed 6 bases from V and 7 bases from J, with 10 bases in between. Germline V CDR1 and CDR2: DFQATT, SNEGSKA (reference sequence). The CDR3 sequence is CSAWGNNIQYF. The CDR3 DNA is TGCAGTGCATGGGGCAATAACATTCAGTACTTC.